This T cell receptor (beta chain) originates from a study of beta chain features in type 1 diabetes. TCRB transcripts that were expressed got sequenced, as all of the isolated RNA had been reverse transcribed. Sequenced by immunoSEQ multiplex PCR; TCRdb stores in-frame clones only, minus some. This table has roughly 150,000 clones, about 9.4% appearing once. The CDR3 contains 14 residues. Germline V gene lookup returns CDR1 LGHNA and CDR2 YNFKEQ. The V gene end was trimmed by 1 base and the J gene end by 3 bases; junction bases not matched to a gene: 2. Study-level findings and limits: TCRB CDR3 length was moderately but significantly reduced in all four CD4+ subsets of Type 1 diabetes patients. Sequencing of cDNA might inflate the share of cells that strongly express TCR.

A few counts support this clone. Its matching antigen is unknown. Isolation of CD4+ naive, central memory, regulatory and stem cell-like memory cells was achieved by sorting via CD45RO/CCR7/CD25/CD127/CD95/CD27. The source is a man aged 25-40 years with type 1 diabetes. The chain couples TRBV4-2 to TRBJ1-1; 7 bases agree with TRBD1. Sequenced input: central memory CD4+ T cells from blood. The CDR3 region has the DNA TGTGCCAGCAGCCAAGGGGGGACAGACACTGAAGCTTTCTTT. It specifies CASSQGGTDTEAFF.